These T cell receptor beta chains were read from a single sample in a study of human T cells and chemical hapten exposure. Using its own MiXCR run on the RACE reads, TCRdb lists one record per CDR3 protein. The sample contains around 250,000 distinct CDR3 sequences, about 8.1% of which appear only once. The material sequenced was whole blood, taken in connection with sensitization to the hapten diphenylcyclopropenone (DPC). Every receptor here comes from a middle-aged woman with alopecia areata. Some clones in this sample may be carry-over from other donors' samples. The CDR3 runs from the conserved cysteine through the conserved F or W. Each record gives: V gene, clone size, D gene, J gene, CDR3 protein, CDR3 DNA. The D gene is left open where the match is weak. Where a row states a size, it is once, few, many or the class of an expanded clone; other rows omit it.

v_gene: TRBV5-1
abundance: many
d_gene: TRBD1
j_gene: TRBJ2-7
CDR3aa: CASSWTGHEQYF
CDR3nt: TGCGCCAGCAGCTGGACAGGGCACGAGCAGTACTTC

v_gene: TRBV21-1
abundance: many
d_gene: -
j_gene: TRBJ1-4
CDR3aa: CASPPRGPNEKLFF
CDR3nt: TGTGCCAGTCCTCCTCGGGGTCCTAATGAAAAACTGTTTTTT

v_gene: TRBV6-1
abundance: few
d_gene: -
j_gene: TRBJ1-1
CDR3aa: CASTRNTEAFF
CDR3nt: TGTGCCAGCACCAGGAACACTGAAGCTTTCTTT

v_gene: TRBV6-5
abundance: many
d_gene: TRBD1
j_gene: TRBJ1-1
CDR3aa: CASSYLGQGQAFF
CDR3nt: TGTGCCAGCAGTTACCTGGGACAGGGGCAAGCTTTCTTT

v_gene: TRBV7-2
abundance: -
d_gene: -
j_gene: TRBJ2-3
CDR3aa: CASSLARWLDTQYF
CDR3nt: TGTGCCAGCAGCTTAGCCCGCTGGTTGGATACGCAGTATTTT

v_gene: TRBV7-3
abundance: -
d_gene: -
j_gene: TRBJ2-5
CDR3aa: CASSPSPAGETQYF
CDR3nt: TGTGCCAGCAGCCCGAGTCCGGCGGGAGAGACCCAGTACTTC

v_gene: TRBV4-2
abundance: many
d_gene: -
j_gene: TRBJ2-3
CDR3aa: CASSQEVAFGAADTQYF
CDR3nt: TGTGCCAGCAGCCAAGAAGTGGCTTTCGGGGCGGCAGATACGCAGTATTTT

v_gene: TRBV9
abundance: few
d_gene: TRBD2
j_gene: TRBJ2-1
CDR3aa: CASGIAGGGNEQFF
CDR3nt: TGTGCCAGCGGGATAGCGGGAGGGGGTAATGAGCAGTTCTTC

v_gene: TRBV7-9
abundance: few
d_gene: -
j_gene: TRBJ1-1
CDR3aa: CASSPGTGDEAFF
CDR3nt: TGTGCCAGCAGCCCCGGGACGGGGGATGAAGCTTTCTTT

v_gene: TRBV20-1
abundance: few
d_gene: -
j_gene: TRBJ1-5
CDR3aa: CSAQGVNNQPQHF
CDR3nt: TGCAGTGCACAAGGAGTGAACAATCAGCCCCAGCATTTT

v_gene: TRBV20-1
abundance: -
d_gene: -
j_gene: TRBJ1-2
CDR3aa: CSARDGGAYGYTF
CDR3nt: TGCAGTGCTAGAGATGGAGGGGCCTATGGCTACACCTTC

v_gene: TRBV15
abundance: many
d_gene: -
j_gene: TRBJ1-5
CDR3aa: CATSREKGVQPQHF
CDR3nt: TGTGCCACCAGCAGGGAAAAGGGAGTTCAGCCCCAGCATTTT

v_gene: TRBV6-5
abundance: -
d_gene: -
j_gene: TRBJ2-4
CDR3aa: CASSGPRQNKNIQYF
CDR3nt: TGTGCCAGCAGCGGACCCAGGCAGAACAAAAACATTCAGTACTTC

v_gene: TRBV20-1
abundance: few
d_gene: -
j_gene: TRBJ1-1
CDR3aa: CSAWRGMNTEAFF
CDR3nt: TGCAGTGCCTGGCGGGGAATGAACACTGAAGCTTTCTTT

v_gene: TRBV6-5
abundance: -
d_gene: -
j_gene: TRBJ2-3
CDR3aa: CASSYGYFGTDTQYF
CDR3nt: TGTGCCAGCAGTTACGGCTATTTTGGTACAGATACGCAGTATTTT

v_gene: TRBV7-9
abundance: -
d_gene: -
j_gene: TRBJ1-4
CDR3aa: CASSLTPGPADEKLFF
CDR3nt: TGTGCCAGCAGCCTCACCCCCGGACCCGCGGATGAAAAACTGTTTTTT

v_gene: TRBV7-9
abundance: -
d_gene: -
j_gene: TRBJ1-5
CDR3aa: CASSLVGRNNQPQHF
CDR3nt: TGTGCCAGCAGCTTAGTCGGACGGAACAATCAGCCCCAGCATTTT

v_gene: TRBV7-8
abundance: many
d_gene: -
j_gene: TRBJ1-5
CDR3aa: CASSLGKYNQPQHF
CDR3nt: TGTGCCAGCAGCTTAGGCAAGTACAATCAGCCCCAGCATTTT

v_gene: TRBV2
abundance: few
d_gene: -
j_gene: TRBJ2-3
CDR3aa: CASSELGTDTQYF
CDR3nt: TGTGCCAGCAGTGAGCTAGGCACAGATACGCAGTATTTT

v_gene: TRBV5-4
abundance: few
d_gene: TRBD1
j_gene: TRBJ2-5
CDR3aa: CASSAKLGQQETQYF
CDR3nt: TGTGCCAGCAGCGCTAAATTGGGACAGCAAGAGACCCAGTACTTC

v_gene: TRBV4-2
abundance: -
d_gene: -
j_gene: TRBJ1-2
CDR3aa: CASSPTGREPLYGYTF
CDR3nt: TGTGCCAGCAGCCCAACAGGCAGAGAACCTCTCTATGGCTACACCTTC

v_gene: TRBV12-3/TRBV12-4
abundance: -
d_gene: -
j_gene: TRBJ1-5
CDR3aa: CASSLNQGRQPQHF
CDR3nt: TGTGCCAGCAGTTTAAACCAGGGTAGGCAGCCCCAGCATTTT

v_gene: TRBV19
abundance: few
d_gene: TRBD2
j_gene: TRBJ2-1
CDR3aa: CASSEPAGGVGEQFF
CDR3nt: TGTGCCAGTAGTGAACCAGCGGGAGGGGTAGGAGAGCAGTTCTTC

v_gene: TRBV12-3/TRBV12-4
abundance: -
d_gene: -
j_gene: TRBJ1-1
CDR3aa: CASSSVVAEAFF
CDR3nt: TGTGCCAGCAGCTCCGTGGTGGCTGAAGCTTTCTTT

v_gene: TRBV10-3
abundance: -
d_gene: TRBD1
j_gene: TRBJ1-1
CDR3aa: CAISVDRGNTEAFF
CDR3nt: TGTGCCATCAGCGTGGACAGGGGTAACACTGAAGCTTTCTTT

v_gene: TRBV12-3/TRBV12-4
abundance: -
d_gene: TRBD2
j_gene: TRBJ2-1
CDR3aa: CASSPGLAGVGAHNEQFF
CDR3nt: TGTGCCAGCAGTCCGGGACTAGCGGGAGTAGGAGCTCACAATGAGCAGTTCTTC

v_gene: TRBV13
abundance: few
d_gene: -
j_gene: TRBJ1-1
CDR3aa: CASSHAGGANGNTEAFF
CDR3nt: TGTGCCAGCAGCCACGCGGGAGGGGCCAATGGGAACACTGAAGCTTTCTTT

v_gene: TRBV20-1
abundance: few
d_gene: -
j_gene: TRBJ1-1
CDR3aa: CSARSTGDPLNTEAFF
CDR3nt: TGCAGTGCTAGATCGACGGGGGATCCCTTGAACACTGAAGCTTTCTTT

v_gene: TRBV4-1
abundance: many
d_gene: -
j_gene: TRBJ1-6
CDR3aa: CASSQDQGSLHSPLHF
CDR3nt: TGCGCCAGCAGCCAAGATCAAGGCAGTCTGCATTCACCCCTCCACTTT

v_gene: TRBV15
abundance: -
d_gene: -
j_gene: TRBJ2-3
CDR3aa: CATSRDTGDTQYF
CDR3nt: TGTGCCACCAGCAGAGATACAGGAGATACGCAGTATTTT

v_gene: TRBV12-3/TRBV12-4
abundance: many
d_gene: -
j_gene: TRBJ1-5
CDR3aa: CASSSGTSNQPQHF
CDR3nt: TGTGCCAGCAGTTCCGGGACTAGCAATCAGCCCCAGCATTTT

v_gene: TRBV19
abundance: -
d_gene: -
j_gene: TRBJ2-3
CDR3aa: CASSPRSGDTQYF
CDR3nt: TGTGCCAGTAGTCCGCGCAGCGGGGATACGCAGTATTTT

v_gene: TRBV28
abundance: -
d_gene: -
j_gene: TRBJ2-1
CDR3aa: CASRNPRSSYNEQFF
CDR3nt: TGTGCCAGCAGAAATCCAAGGAGCTCCTACAATGAGCAGTTCTTC

v_gene: TRBV5-1
abundance: few
d_gene: -
j_gene: TRBJ2-3
CDR3aa: CASSPGGGLVAADTQYF
CDR3nt: TGCGCCAGCAGCCCCGGCGGAGGGCTAGTAGCAGCAGATACGCAGTATTTT

v_gene: TRBV9
abundance: -
d_gene: TRBD1
j_gene: TRBJ1-4
CDR3aa: CASSGTGGGFEKLFF
CDR3nt: TGTGCCAGCAGCGGAACAGGGGGCGGTTTTGAAAAACTGTTTTTT

v_gene: TRBV5-5
abundance: many
d_gene: TRBD1
j_gene: TRBJ1-5
CDR3aa: CASSPGQGGGQPQHF
CDR3nt: TGTGCCAGCAGCCCCGGACAGGGCGGGGGCCAGCCCCAGCATTTT

v_gene: TRBV4-2
abundance: few
d_gene: TRBD1
j_gene: TRBJ1-2
CDR3aa: CASSQEARTGRLYGYTF
CDR3nt: TGTGCCAGCAGCCAAGAAGCCCGGACAGGGAGACTCTATGGCTACACCTTC

v_gene: TRBV21-1
abundance: -
d_gene: -
j_gene: TRBJ2-7
CDR3aa: CASLSGRQGRCEQYF
CDR3nt: TGTGCCTCCCTTTCCGGGCGGCAGGGCAGGTGCGAGCAGTACTTC

v_gene: TRBV12-3/TRBV12-4
abundance: -
d_gene: TRBD2
j_gene: TRBJ2-1
CDR3aa: CASTLVLAGREQFF
CDR3nt: TGTGCCAGCACTTTGGTACTAGCGGGCCGTGAGCAGTTCTTC

v_gene: TRBV4-1
abundance: -
d_gene: -
j_gene: TRBJ1-2
CDR3aa: CASSLASPGGYTF
CDR3nt: TGCGCCAGCAGCCTGGCCTCCCCGGGGGGCTACACCTTC

v_gene: TRBV7-2
abundance: few
d_gene: -
j_gene: TRBJ2-3
CDR3aa: CASSFTTETDTQYF
CDR3nt: TGTGCCAGCAGCTTTACGACAGAAACAGATACGCAGTATTTT

v_gene: TRBV29-1
abundance: few
d_gene: TRBD1
j_gene: TRBJ1-5
CDR3aa: CSVGDRGFNQPQHF
CDR3nt: TGCAGCGTTGGCGACAGGGGATTTAATCAGCCCCAGCATTTT

v_gene: TRBV11-2
abundance: few
d_gene: -
j_gene: TRBJ1-1
CDR3aa: CASSLGPRGPMNTEAFF
CDR3nt: TGTGCCAGCAGCTTAGGGCCCCGGGGGCCTATGAACACTGAAGCTTTCTTT

v_gene: TRBV10-3
abundance: -
d_gene: -
j_gene: TRBJ1-1
CDR3aa: CAISESGQNTEAFF
CDR3nt: TGTGCCATCAGTGAGTCTGGGCAGAACACTGAAGCTTTCTTT

v_gene: TRBV4-1
abundance: -
d_gene: -
j_gene: TRBJ2-7
CDR3aa: CASSQVRQVPYEQYF
CDR3nt: TGCGCCAGCAGCCAAGTCCGACAGGTCCCCTACGAGCAGTACTTC

v_gene: TRBV2
abundance: -
d_gene: TRBD1
j_gene: TRBJ2-5
CDR3aa: CASYRDREETQYF
CDR3nt: TGTGCCAGCTACCGGGACAGGGAAGAGACCCAGTACTTC

v_gene: TRBV28
abundance: few
d_gene: TRBD1
j_gene: TRBJ2-7
CDR3aa: CASSPWTGNTYEQYF
CDR3nt: TGTGCCAGCAGCCCCTGGACAGGGAATACCTACGAGCAGTACTTC

v_gene: TRBV28
abundance: few
d_gene: TRBD1
j_gene: TRBJ1-4
CDR3aa: CASSPPGQGRGDEKLFF
CDR3nt: TGTGCCAGCAGTCCCCCGGGACAGGGGCGCGGAGACGAAAAACTGTTTTTT

v_gene: TRBV12-3/TRBV12-4
abundance: many
d_gene: -
j_gene: TRBJ1-1
CDR3aa: CASSLALSGYEAFF
CDR3nt: TGTGCCAGCAGTTTAGCGCTCTCGGGTTATGAAGCTTTCTTT

v_gene: TRBV11-2
abundance: few
d_gene: -
j_gene: TRBJ2-3
CDR3aa: CASSLARGRDTQYF
CDR3nt: TGTGCCAGCAGCCTAGCCCGGGGACGAGATACGCAGTATTTT

v_gene: TRBV6-1
abundance: -
d_gene: TRBD1
j_gene: TRBJ1-5
CDR3aa: CATYDREGQPQHF
CDR3nt: TGTGCCACTTACGACAGGGAAGGTCAGCCCCAGCATTTT

v_gene: TRBV7-2
abundance: few
d_gene: -
j_gene: TRBJ2-7
CDR3aa: CASSPRTASYEQYF
CDR3nt: TGTGCCAGCAGCCCGAGGACAGCCTCCTACGAGCAGTACTTC

v_gene: TRBV4-3
abundance: -
d_gene: -
j_gene: TRBJ2-3
CDR3aa: CASSQLWSGSDTQYF
CDR3nt: TGCGCCAGCAGCCAACTGTGGTCGGGCTCAGATACGCAGTATTTT

v_gene: TRBV25-1
abundance: many
d_gene: -
j_gene: TRBJ2-5
CDR3aa: CASSAWKETQYF
CDR3nt: TGTGCCAGCAGTGCCTGGAAAGAGACCCAGTACTTC